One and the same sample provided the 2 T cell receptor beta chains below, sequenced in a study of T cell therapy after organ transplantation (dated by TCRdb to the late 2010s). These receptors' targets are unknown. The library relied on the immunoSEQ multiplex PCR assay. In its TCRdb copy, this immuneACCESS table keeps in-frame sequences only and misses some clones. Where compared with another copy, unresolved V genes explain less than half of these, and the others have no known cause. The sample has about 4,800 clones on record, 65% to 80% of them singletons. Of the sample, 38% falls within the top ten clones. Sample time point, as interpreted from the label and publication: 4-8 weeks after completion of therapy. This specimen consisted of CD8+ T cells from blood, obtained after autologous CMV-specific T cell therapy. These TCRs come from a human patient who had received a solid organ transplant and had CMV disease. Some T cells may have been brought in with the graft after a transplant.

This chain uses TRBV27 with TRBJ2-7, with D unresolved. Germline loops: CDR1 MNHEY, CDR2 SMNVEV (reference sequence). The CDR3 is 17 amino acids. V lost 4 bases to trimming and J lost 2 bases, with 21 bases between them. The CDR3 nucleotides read TGTGCCAGCAGTTGGCCATTGGGCCGAACCCCCACCTACGAGCAGTACTTC. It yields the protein CASSWPLGRTPTYEQYF.

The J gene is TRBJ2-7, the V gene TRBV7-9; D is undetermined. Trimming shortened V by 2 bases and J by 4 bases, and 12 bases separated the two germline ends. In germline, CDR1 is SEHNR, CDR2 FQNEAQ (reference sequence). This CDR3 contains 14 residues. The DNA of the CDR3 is TGTGCCAGCAGCTTAAGGACGGACCCTTACGAGCAGTACTTC. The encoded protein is CASSLRTDPYEQYF.